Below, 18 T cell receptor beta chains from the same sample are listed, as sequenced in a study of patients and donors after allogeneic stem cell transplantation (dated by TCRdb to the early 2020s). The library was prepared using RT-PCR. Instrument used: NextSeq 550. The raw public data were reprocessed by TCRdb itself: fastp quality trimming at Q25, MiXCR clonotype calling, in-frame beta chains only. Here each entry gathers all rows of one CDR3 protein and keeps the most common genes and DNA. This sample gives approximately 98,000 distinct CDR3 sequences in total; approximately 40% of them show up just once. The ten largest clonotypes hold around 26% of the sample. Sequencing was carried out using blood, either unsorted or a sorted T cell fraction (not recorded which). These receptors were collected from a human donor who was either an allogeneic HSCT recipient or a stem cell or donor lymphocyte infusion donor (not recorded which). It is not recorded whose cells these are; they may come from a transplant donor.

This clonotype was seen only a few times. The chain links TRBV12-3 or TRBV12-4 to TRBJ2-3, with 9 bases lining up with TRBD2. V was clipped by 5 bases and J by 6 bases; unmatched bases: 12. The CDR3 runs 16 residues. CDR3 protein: CASSPQLAGTPDTQYF. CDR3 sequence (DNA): TGTGCCAGCAGTCCCCAGCTAGCGGGGACCCCGGATACGCAGTATTTT.

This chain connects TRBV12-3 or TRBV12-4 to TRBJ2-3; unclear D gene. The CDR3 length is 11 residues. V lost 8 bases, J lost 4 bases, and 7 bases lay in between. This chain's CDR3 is CASALADTQYF. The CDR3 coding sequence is TGTGCCAGCGCCCTGGCAGATACGCAGTATTTT.

CDR3 protein: CASSLFRSLEVPVEQYF. The CDR3 nucleotides are TGTGCCAGCAGCTTGTTTAGGTCTTTGGAGGTCCCCGTGGAGCAGTACTTC. This chain connects TRBV5-6 to TRBJ2-7; D is perhaps TRBD2 (5 bases). The CDR3 has 17 residues. CDR1 and CDR2 (germline): SGHDT, YYEEEE. V lost 1 base to trimming and J lost 7 bases, with 24 bases between them.

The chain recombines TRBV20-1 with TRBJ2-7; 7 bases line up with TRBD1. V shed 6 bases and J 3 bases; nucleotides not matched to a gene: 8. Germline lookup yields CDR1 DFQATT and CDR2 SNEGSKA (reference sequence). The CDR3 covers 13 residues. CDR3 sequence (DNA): TGCAGTGCGAGAAGGGGGCCAAGCTACGAGCAGTACTTC. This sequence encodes CSARRGPSYEQYF.

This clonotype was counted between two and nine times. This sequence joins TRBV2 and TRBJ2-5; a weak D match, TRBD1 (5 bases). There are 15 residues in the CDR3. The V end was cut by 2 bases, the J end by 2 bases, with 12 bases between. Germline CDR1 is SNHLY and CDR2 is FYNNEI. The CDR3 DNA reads TGTGCCAGCAGTGAACTTAGGGGCAGGCAAGAGACCCAGTACTTC. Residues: CASSELRGRQETQYF.

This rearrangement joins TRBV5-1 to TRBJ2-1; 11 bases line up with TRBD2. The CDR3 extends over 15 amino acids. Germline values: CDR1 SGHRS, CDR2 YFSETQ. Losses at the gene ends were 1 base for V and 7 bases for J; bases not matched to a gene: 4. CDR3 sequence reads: CASSLRLAGGNEQFF. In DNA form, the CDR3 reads TGCGCCAGCAGCTTGAGGCTAGCGGGAGGTAATGAGCAGTTCTTC.

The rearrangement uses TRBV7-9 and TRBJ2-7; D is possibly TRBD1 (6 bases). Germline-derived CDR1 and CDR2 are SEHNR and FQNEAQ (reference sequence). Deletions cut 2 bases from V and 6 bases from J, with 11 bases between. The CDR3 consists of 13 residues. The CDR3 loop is CASSLFGGGEQYF. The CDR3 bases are TGTGCCAGCAGCTTATTTGGGGGCGGCGAGCAGTACTTC.

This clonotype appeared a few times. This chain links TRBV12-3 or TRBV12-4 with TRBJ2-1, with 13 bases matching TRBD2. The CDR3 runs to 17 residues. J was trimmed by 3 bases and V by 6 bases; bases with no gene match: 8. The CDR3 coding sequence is TGTGCCAGCAGCCCCGGACTAGCGGGAGAAATCTACAATGAGCAGTTCTTC. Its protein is CASSPGLAGEIYNEQFF.

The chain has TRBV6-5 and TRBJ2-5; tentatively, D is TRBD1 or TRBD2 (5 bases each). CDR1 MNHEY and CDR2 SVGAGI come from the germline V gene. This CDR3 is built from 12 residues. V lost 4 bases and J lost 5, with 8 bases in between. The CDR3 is CASSSGSETQYF. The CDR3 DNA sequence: TGTGCCAGCAGTTCAGGGAGTGAGACCCAGTACTTC.

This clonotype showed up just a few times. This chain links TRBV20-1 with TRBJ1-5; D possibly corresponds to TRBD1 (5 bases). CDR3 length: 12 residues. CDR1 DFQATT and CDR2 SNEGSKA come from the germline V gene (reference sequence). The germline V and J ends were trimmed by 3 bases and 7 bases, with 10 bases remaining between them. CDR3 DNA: TGCAGTGCTAGGGCAGGGATCCAGCCCCAGCATTTT. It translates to CSARAGIQPQHF.

As DNA, the CDR3 is TGTGCCAGCAGCTCCAGAAGAACAAGCACTGAAGCTTTCTTT. It encodes CASSSRRTSTEAFF. The J gene is TRBJ1-1, the V gene TRBV7-6; D is uncertain. Germline lookup yields CDR1 SGHVS and CDR2 FNYEAQ. The CDR3 loop spans 14 amino acids. V was shortened by 4 bases and J by 4 bases, with 13 bases between the two germline ends.

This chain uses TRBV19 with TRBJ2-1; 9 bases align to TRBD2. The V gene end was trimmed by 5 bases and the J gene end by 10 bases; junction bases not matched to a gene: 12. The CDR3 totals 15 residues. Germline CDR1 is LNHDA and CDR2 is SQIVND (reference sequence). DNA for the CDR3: TGTGCCAGTAGTCCTACCTGGACTAGCGCAGTAGAGCAGTTCTTC. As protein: CASSPTWTSAVEQFF.

Written as DNA, the CDR3 is TGCGCCAGCAGCCAAGATGCGGGACCCGACAATACGCAGTATTTT. Translated, it gives CASSQDAGPDNTQYF. The chain is built from TRBV4-3 and TRBJ2-3, with a weak D call TRBD2 (6 bases). From germline, CDR1 is LGHNA and CDR2 YSLEER. The CDR3 consists of 15 residues. V lost 0 bases and J lost 7, with 14 bases in between.

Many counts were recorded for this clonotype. CDR3: CASSFGNTEAFF. The CDR3 DNA reads TGTGCCAGCAGTTTTGGGAACACTGAAGCTTTCTTT. The J gene is TRBJ1-1, the V gene TRBV12-3 or TRBV12-4; D call uncertain. The V and J ends lost 3 bases and 1 base respectively, with 3 bases between them. This CDR3 comprises 12 residues.

CDR3 sequence reads: CASSSHLSAGGSYNEQFF. CDR3 coding DNA: TGCGCCAGCAGCTCCCACTTGTCAGCGGGGGGATCCTACAATGAGCAGTTCTTC. The chain combines TRBV4-3 with TRBJ2-1, with 9 positions matching TRBD2. The CDR3 is 18 residues long. V was pared by 5 bases and J by 1 base, with 12 bases of the junction left unmatched. In germline, CDR1 is LGHNA, CDR2 YSLEER.

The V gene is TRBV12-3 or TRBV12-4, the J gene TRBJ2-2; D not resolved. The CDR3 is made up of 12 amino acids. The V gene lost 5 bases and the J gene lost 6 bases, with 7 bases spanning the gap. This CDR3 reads CASSPYSGELFF. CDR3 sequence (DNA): TGTGCCAGCAGTCCTTATTCCGGGGAGCTGTTTTTT.

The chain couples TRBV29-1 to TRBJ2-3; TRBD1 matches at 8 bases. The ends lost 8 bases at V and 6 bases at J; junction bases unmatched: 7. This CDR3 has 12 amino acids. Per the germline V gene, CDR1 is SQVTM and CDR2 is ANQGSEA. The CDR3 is CSPLTGGDTQYF. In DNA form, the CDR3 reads TGCAGCCCCTTAACAGGGGGGGATACGCAGTATTTT.

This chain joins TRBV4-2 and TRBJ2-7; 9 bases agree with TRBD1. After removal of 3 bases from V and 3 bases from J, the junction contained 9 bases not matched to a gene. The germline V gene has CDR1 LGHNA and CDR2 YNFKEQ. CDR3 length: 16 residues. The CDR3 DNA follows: TGTGCCAGCAGCCAGGTACCGGGACAGGGTTACTACGAGCAGTACTTC. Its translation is CASSQVPGQGYYEQYF.